Following are 12 T cell receptor beta chains from one sample sequenced in a study of blood T cells in healthy people across ages. Together with a sample-barcoded 5' primer, a J-beta primer mix was included in a second PCR lasting about 6 to 11 cycles. TCRdb itself ran the 5' RACE reads through MiXCR, one entry per CDR3 protein. Of roughly 1,700,000 distinct CDR3 sequences detected, roughly 28% appear once; the ten largest clones hold roughly 8%. The sample was blood. Every receptor here comes from a woman aged 25-40 years in good health.

About this clonotype: A read error may explain this, as a much larger clone is one base away. The rearrangement joins TRBV6-2 or TRBV6-3 to TRBJ2-7, with a weak D call TRBD1 (8 bases). This CDR3 comprises 13 residues. V lost 4 bases and J 10 bases, leaving 17 bases between the germline ends. Germline V gives CDR1 MNHEY, CDR2 SVGEGT. CDR3 in amino acids: CASSWTGREAQYF. CDR3 bases: TGTGCCAGCAGTTGGACAGGGAGGGAGGCCCAGTACTTC.

The table lists this clonotype with a few counts. The rearrangement joins TRBV19 to TRBJ2-7, with 10 bases identical to TRBD2. Germline CDR1 and CDR2: LNHDA and SQIVND (reference sequence). After removal of 5 bases from V and 5 bases from J, the junction contained 12 bases not matched to a gene. CDR3 length: 16 amino acids. CDR3 bases: TGTGCCAGTAGTCTTCAGTTCAGCGGGAGGGCCGACGAGCAGTACTTC. Its translation: CASSLQFSGRADEQYF.

This clonotype has a count of ten or more. The genes are TRBV10-3 and TRBJ2-1; the D is unclear. CDR1 is ENHRY and CDR2 is SYGVKD in the germline V gene. This CDR3 has 12 amino acids. The V end was cut by 0 bases, the J end by 9 bases, with 6 bases between. The CDR3 reads CAISESGGEQFF. CDR3 nucleotides: TGTGCCATCAGTGAGTCGGGCGGTGAGCAGTTCTTC.

The chain uses TRBV4-2 and TRBJ1-2; 8 bases fit TRBD1. Germline loops: CDR1 LGHNA, CDR2 YNFKEQ. This CDR3 comprises 14 residues. V dropped 0 bases and J dropped 7; count of bases not matched to a gene: 4. The CDR3 here is CASSQERQGSGYTF. In nucleotides, the CDR3 is TGTGCCAGCAGCCAAGAACGACAGGGGTCTGGCTACACCTTC.

Only a few counts were recorded for this clonotype. The CDR3 sequence is CATQDRDDNQPQHF. The CDR3 DNA follows: TGTGCCACCCAGGACAGGGATGACAATCAGCCCCAGCATTTT. This sequence joins TRBV28 and TRBJ1-5, with 8 bases that match TRBD1. The CDR3 is 14 amino acids. Germline V gene data show CDR1 as MDHEN and CDR2 as SYDVKM. The trim removed 10 bases at V and 3 bases at J, leaving 8 bases unmatched.

V is TRBV12-3 or TRBV12-4 and J is TRBJ1-6, with D perhaps TRBD1 (5 bases). V was clipped by 6 bases and J by 0 bases, with 15 bases between them. This CDR3 contains 17 residues. CDR3 residues: CASSPGDLRSYNSPLHF. The DNA of the CDR3 is TGTGCCAGCAGCCCCGGGGACCTCCGCTCCTATAATTCACCCCTCCACTTT.

This clonotype came up a few times. The J gene is TRBJ2-3, the V gene TRBV9, with 11 bases fitting TRBD2. Germline assignment: CDR1 SGDLS and CDR2 YYNGEE. This CDR3 spans 18 amino acids. The junction had 11 bases not matched to a gene; V was cut back by 5 bases and J by 0 bases. Here the CDR3 reads CASRELAGDGVSTDTQYF. The DNA of the CDR3 is TGTGCCAGCAGGGAACTAGCGGGGGACGGGGTTAGCACAGATACGCAGTATTTT.

The chain recombines TRBV5-1 with TRBJ2-6; D ambiguous. The germline CDR1 and CDR2 sequences are SGHRS and YFSETQ. The length of the CDR3 is 14 residues. The ends were cut back, 4 bases at V and 2 bases at J, with 7 bases in the middle. CDR3 nucleotide sequence: TGCGCCAGCAGCCGGGCGACTGGGGCCAACGTCCTGACTTTC. Translated, it gives CASSRATGANVLTF.

The rearrangement links TRBV2 to TRBJ1-2; tentatively, D is TRBD1 (5 bases). The CDR3 covers 17 residues. The germline V gene has CDR1 SNHLY and CDR2 FYNNEI. Trimming removed 4 bases at V and 4 bases at J, with 22 bases between. Here the CDR3 DNA reads TGTGCCAGCAGTGCCGGTTCCTACGGGGGTAGAGGCTATGGCTACACCTTC. Protein product: CASSAGSYGGRGYGYTF.

The table lists this clonotype with many counts. The chain is built from TRBV5-1 and TRBJ2-7, with 7 bases that match TRBD1. CDR1 and CDR2 from the germline V gene are SGHRS and YFSETQ. V shed 5 bases, J shed 1 base, and the junction held 12 bases outside the gene matches. This CDR3 comprises 16 residues. CDR3 bases: TGCGCCAGCAGTGGGCTCATCGGGACAGAGTCCTACGAGCAGTACTTC. Translation gives CASSGLIGTESYEQYF.

This chain links TRBV4-1 with TRBJ1-1, with unresolved D. CDR3 length equals 14 residues. Germline V gene lookup returns CDR1 MGHRA and CDR2 YSYEKL. V was pared by 1 base and J by 1 base, with 7 bases between. The chain's CDR3 is CASSQGPGNTEAFF. The CDR3 DNA reads as TGCGCCAGCAGCCAAGGGCCGGGGAACACTGAAGCTTTCTTT.

This clonotype was picked up a small number of times. This CDR3 is CASSSDFLNSPLHF. CDR3 DNA: TGTGCCAGCAGCTCAGACTTTCTCAATTCACCCCTCCACTTT. This sequence joins TRBV11-2 and TRBJ1-6; no clear D. The germline V gene has CDR1 SGHAT and CDR2 FQNNGV. This CDR3 comprises 14 residues. V was trimmed by 4 bases and J by 7 bases, leaving 11 bases between them.